Here is one T cell receptor beta chain with its context. Recruits, aged roughly 18 to 100 years, lived in 24 US areas. Clinical history as reported by participants underpinned cohort assignment. Assay: immunoSEQ multiplex PCR; the TCRdb copy retains only in-frame clones and omits some. The repertoire holds roughly 250,000 clones, with about nine tenths as singletons. The data belong to a study of blood T cell repertoires in COVID-19. About the research overall: Some COVID-19 samples were acute and others convalescent; all came from the United States, Italy and Spain.

The length of the CDR3 is 11 residues. This sequence originates from a woman aged 40-49 years with acute COVID-19. Specimen: PBMCs or T cells enriched from blood (not recorded which). V and J are TRBV1 and TRBJ2-1; the table gives TRBD2 as D, unverified against the DNA. TRBV1 is a recognized pseudogene. CDR3 sequence reads: CTSSHNNEQFF. CDR3 coding DNA: TGCACCAGCAGCCATAACAATGAGCAGTTCTTC.